This TCR beta chain was identified during a study of T cell responses to AZD1222 COVID-19 vaccine. The table lists this clone with a few counts. Assay: immunoSEQ multiplex PCR; the TCRdb copy retains only in-frame clones and omits some. The data hold 90,000 to 120,000 clones, with about 90% observed a single time. The length of the CDR3 is 15 residues. Trimming left V 2 bases short and J 7 bases short, with 17 bases between. Germline V gene lookup returns CDR1 SEHNR and CDR2 FQNEAQ (reference sequence). The TCR originated in an adult in good health. V usage is TRBV7-9 and J usage is TRBJ2-5; possible D gene TRBD2, 6 bases. Material: peripheral blood, obtained on day 0 of AZD1222 vaccination. In nucleotides, the CDR3 is TGTGCCAGCAGCTTACGGGGCCATCGGGGAGGGACCCAGTACTTC. Protein product: CASSLRGHRGGTQYF.